The clone carrying this T cell receptor (beta chain) was seen more than once but under ten times. This specimen belongs to a study of blood T cell repertoires in COVID-19. In the study overall: T cells, B-cell-depleted T cells, or PBMCs provided the cDNA or gDNA that served as material.

The CDR3 loop spans 14 amino acids. V lost 7 bases to trimming and J lost 2 bases, with 13 bases between them. Germline V gene sequence: CDR1 SGHRS, CDR2 YFSETQ. In the original workflow: It was from reference gene primer amplification that nucleated cell counts were estimated. This table comes from immunoSEQ multiplex PCR, and its TCRdb copy is limited to in-frame clones, with some not included. D and trimming were read from the DNA, whereas the V and J calls and clone size are those reported in that table. This sample has more than 150,000 clones, with roughly 82% found just once. This rearrangement joins TRBV5-1 to TRBJ1-5; D call uncertain. Sequenced input: peripheral blood. This TCR derives from a woman aged 50 to 65 with acute or convalescent COVID-19. The DNA for the CDR3 is TGCGCCAGCCGTCGGGATGTGGGCAATCAGCCCCAGCATTTT. Translating it yields CASRRDVGNQPQHF. The variable domain in full, completed from reference TRBV5-1 and TRBJ1-5, reads KAGVTQTPRYLIKTRGQQVTLSCSPISGHRSVSWYQQTPGQGLQFLFEYFSETQRNKGNFPGRFSGRQFSNSRSEMNVSTLELGDSALYLCASRRDVGNQPQHFGDGTRLSIL.